This T cell receptor (beta chain) was observed in a study of T cells in localized non-small cell lung cancer (dated by TCRdb to 2018 to 2021). The study in broad terms: Comparing tumors with uninvolved tumor-adjacent lungs, the study looked at the T cell repertoires of fewer than 250 patients with early-stage NSCLC. Of the NSCLC patients, around 130 were male and 85 to 110 were female, and the mean age was approximately 66 years. The cohort consisted of around 250 treatment-naive NSCLC patients whose localized lung tumors had been resected.

TCR beta CDR3 regions were sequenced from DNA using the immunoSEQ Assay. From the authors' description of their analysis: To compute T cell density, TCR beta template counts were normalized to usable DNA, which was estimated by amplifying housekeeping genes. Richness was estimated with the preseqR package, extrapolating to 400,000 templates for PBMC samples and 120,000 templates for tissue samples. Clonality was defined by subtracting Pielou's evenness from one. Tissue-enriched TCRs were identified through differential abundance testing performed on productive amino-acid clonotypes, with a minimum total count of 5 and an alpha of 0.1. The Jaccard Index and the Morisita Overlap Index were used to quantify repertoire overlap between compartments. GLIPH clustered TCR beta CDR3s with public tetramer-defined viral CDR3s; viral motifs required at least three viral sequences plus V-gene enrichment. TCRdb holds this immuneACCESS table with in-frame rearrangements only. Some clones are missing; in checked studies, unresolved V genes explain under half, and the rest has no known cause. The DNA was the basis for D and trimming; V, J and clone size are from that table. This sample is represented by around 15,000 clones; 70% to 90% of them were singletons. Of the sample, roughly 20% is held by the ten largest clones.

Remarks on this clone: No antigen is known for it. No base quality information exists; no much larger clone differs at one position.

CDR3 length: 15 amino acids, cysteine to phenylalanine. Just the 45-base CDR3 DNA is kept, in frame starting at base 1. Trimming takes 2 bases from V and 3 bases from J, and the germline ends sit 12 bases apart. From the germline V gene, CDR1 is SGHDT and CDR2 is YYEEEE. General study outcomes and caveats: Longer overall survival was associated with higher T cell density in blood, whereas shorter survival was associated with higher clonality in adjacent lung. Because multi-region sequencing of the tumors was not done, intratumor heterogeneity could not be ruled out. A median of 57 of the top 100 tumor clones turned up in the paired uninvolved adjacent lung, and 25 to 30 of those clones also ranked among the top 100 of that same adjacent lung. Because of the exploratory design, TCR variables were selected using unadjusted p-values without false-discovery rate correction. Uninvolved tumor-adjacent lung showed the highest T cell clonality, higher than tumor, which suggests more focused antigenic responses in the adjacent lung.

At diagnosis, peripheral blood, uninvolved tumor-adjacent lung and tumor were collected and were preserved as a mix of fresh-frozen and FFPE material. Blood samples were analyzed as peripheral blood mononuclear cells for TCR repertoire profiling. The receptor was isolated from a male donor aged 60 or over with stage I lung adenocarcinoma. This specimen consisted of peripheral blood, obtained before any cancer treatment. Recombination linked TRBV5-6 to TRBJ2-4, with the D gene not confidently named. The DNA is TGTGCCAGCAGCTTAAAAGGGAAGGGCAAAAACATTCAGTACTTC. It is translated as CASSLKGKGKNIQYF.